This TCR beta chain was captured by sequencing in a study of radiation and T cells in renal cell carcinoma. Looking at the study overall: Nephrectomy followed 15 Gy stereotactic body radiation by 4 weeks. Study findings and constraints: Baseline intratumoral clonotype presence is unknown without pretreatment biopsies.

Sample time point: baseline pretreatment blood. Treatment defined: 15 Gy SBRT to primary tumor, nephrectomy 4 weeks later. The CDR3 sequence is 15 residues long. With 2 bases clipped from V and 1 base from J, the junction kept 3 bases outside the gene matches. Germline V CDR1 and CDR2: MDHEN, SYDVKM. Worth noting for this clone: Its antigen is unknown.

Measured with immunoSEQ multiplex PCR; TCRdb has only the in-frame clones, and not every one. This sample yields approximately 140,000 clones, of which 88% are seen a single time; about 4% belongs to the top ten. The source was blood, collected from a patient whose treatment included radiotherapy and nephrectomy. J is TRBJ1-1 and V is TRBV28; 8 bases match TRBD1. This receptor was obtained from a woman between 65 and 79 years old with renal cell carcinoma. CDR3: CASSLVGQGNTEAFF. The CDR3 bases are TGTGCCAGCAGTTTAGTCGGACAGGGGAACACTGAAGCTTTCTTT. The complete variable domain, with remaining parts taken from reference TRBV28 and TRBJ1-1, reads DVKVTQSSRYLVKRTGEKVFLECVQDMDHENMFWYRQDPGLGLRLIYFSYDVKMKEKGDIPEGYSVSREKKERFSLILESASTNQTSMYLCASSLVGQGNTEAFFGQGTRLTVV.